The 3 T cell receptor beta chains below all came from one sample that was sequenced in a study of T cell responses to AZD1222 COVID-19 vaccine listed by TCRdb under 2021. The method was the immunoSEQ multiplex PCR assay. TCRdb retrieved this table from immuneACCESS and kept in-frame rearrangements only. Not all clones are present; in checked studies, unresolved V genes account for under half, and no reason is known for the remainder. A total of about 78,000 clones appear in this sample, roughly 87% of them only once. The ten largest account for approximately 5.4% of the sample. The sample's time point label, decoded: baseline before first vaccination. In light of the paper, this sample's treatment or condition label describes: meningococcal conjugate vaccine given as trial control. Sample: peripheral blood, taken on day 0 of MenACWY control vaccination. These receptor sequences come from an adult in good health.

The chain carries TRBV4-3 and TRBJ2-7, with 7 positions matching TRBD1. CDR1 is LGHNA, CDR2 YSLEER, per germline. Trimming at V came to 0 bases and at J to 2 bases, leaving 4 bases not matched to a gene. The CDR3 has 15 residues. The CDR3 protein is CASSQDWQGAYEQYF. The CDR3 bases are TGCGCCAGCAGCCAAGATTGGCAGGGGGCCTACGAGCAGTACTTC.

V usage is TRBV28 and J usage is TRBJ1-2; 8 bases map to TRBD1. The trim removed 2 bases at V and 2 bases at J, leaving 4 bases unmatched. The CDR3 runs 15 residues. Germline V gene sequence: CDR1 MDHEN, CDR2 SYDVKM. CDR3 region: CASSLRGQGNYGYTF. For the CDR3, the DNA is TGTGCCAGCAGTTTACGCGGACAGGGAAACTATGGCTACACCTTC.

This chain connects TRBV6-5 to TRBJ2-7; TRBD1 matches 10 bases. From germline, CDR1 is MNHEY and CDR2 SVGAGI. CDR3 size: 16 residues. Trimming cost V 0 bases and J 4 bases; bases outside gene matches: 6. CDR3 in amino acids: CASSYSRDRGVYEQYF. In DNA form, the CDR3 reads TGTGCCAGCAGTTACTCCCGGGACAGGGGAGTATACGAGCAGTACTTC.